These 20 T cell receptor beta chains originate from one sample sequenced in a study of shared clonotypes between healthy human individuals. Assay: immunoSEQ multiplex PCR; the TCRdb copy retains only in-frame clones and omits some. This table holds about 380,000 clones, about 96% found once. The sequenced material came from memory CD8+ T cells sorted from blood. Subset: CD45RO+ cells pooled with CCR7-negative TemRA cells. These receptors originate from a man aged 25 to 40 in good health.

The chain recombines TRBV11-1 with TRBJ2-2; no clear D gene. There are 13 residues in the CDR3. Trimming pared 1 base from V and 6 bases from J, leaving 6 bases between. The germline V gene has CDR1 SGHAT and CDR2 FQDESV (reference sequence). The CDR3 loop reads CASSLVVSGELFF. CDR3 sequence (DNA): TGTGCCAGCAGCTTAGTTGTCTCCGGGGAGCTGTTTTTT.

The V and J genes are TRBV13 and TRBJ2-1; tentative D call: TRBD1 (5 bases). The CDR3 length is 12 residues. Germline values: CDR1 PRHDT, CDR2 FYEKMQ (reference sequence). Trimming took off 2 bases at V and 9 bases at J, with 8 bases between the two ends. The CDR3 nucleotides are TGTGCCAGCAGCTTACAGGGTCCTGAGCAGTTCTTC. Residues: CASSLQGPEQFF.

The CDR3: CASSLGWVGGSETQYF. The DNA of the CDR3 is TGTGCCAGCAGCTTGGGGTGGGTAGGGGGTTCAGAGACCCAGTACTTC. The rearrangement joins TRBV5-5 to TRBJ2-5; weak D call: TRBD1 (6 bases). Germline V gene lookup returns CDR1 SGHKS and CDR2 YYEKEE (reference sequence). The CDR3 is made up of 16 amino acids. The V gene lost 0 bases and the J gene lost 4 bases, with 16 bases spanning the gap.

V usage is TRBV7-9 and J usage is TRBJ2-5, with a tentative D call TRBD2 (5 bases). The CDR3 runs to 13 residues. V was pared by 0 bases and J by 6 bases, with 8 bases between. CDR1 is SEHNR, CDR2 FQNEAQ, per germline (reference sequence). CDR3 nucleotides: TGTGCCAGCAGCTTAGCGGGAGTGAAGACCCAGTACTTC. Its translation: CASSLAGVKTQYF.

Comments on this clone: Relative to the germline gene, one junction end is altered; a read error may explain this. The rearrangement joins TRBV7-7 to TRBJ2-1; D unclear. From germline, CDR1 is SSHAT and CDR2 FNYEAQ (reference sequence). The CDR3 has 13 amino acids. CDR3: CASSLAYYNEQFF. Here the CDR3 DNA reads TGTGCTAGCAGCTTAGCCTATTACAATGAGCAGTTCTTC.

V usage is TRBV28 and J usage is TRBJ1-5; D is ambiguous. Germline CDR1 and CDR2: MDHEN and SYDVKM. The V and J ends lost 7 bases and 2 bases respectively, with 12 bases between them. The CDR3 has 14 amino acids. The CDR3 nucleotides read TGTGCCAGCACCATCCCCCGGGGCAATCAGCCCCAGCATTTT. Its protein product is CASTIPRGNQPQHF. Based on the CDR3 plus reference TRBV28 and TRBJ1-5, the full variable domain is DVKVTQSSRYLVKRTGEKVFLECVQDMDHENMFWYRQDPGLGLRLIYFSYDVKMKEKGDIPEGYSVSREKKERFSLILESASTNQTSMYLCASTIPRGNQPQHFGDGTRLSIL.

This chain connects TRBV7-9 to TRBJ2-7; no definite D call. The V gene's germline CDR1 is SEHNR and CDR2 FQNEAQ (reference sequence). This CDR3 spans 15 amino acids. V lost 4 bases and J 6 bases, leaving 19 bases between the germline ends. CDR3: CASSSPLESTIEQYF. For the CDR3, the DNA is TGTGCCAGCAGCTCACCGTTAGAGAGTACGATCGAGCAGTACTTC.

The chain employs TRBV19 and TRBJ1-1; D unclear. In germline, CDR1 is LNHDA, CDR2 SQIVND (reference sequence). The V end was cut by 9 bases, the J end by 4 bases, with 12 bases between. This CDR3 comprises 12 residues. Written as DNA, the CDR3 is TGTGCCAGCCCGAGACCCCTCACTGAAGCTTTCTTT. Translated, it gives CASPRPLTEAFF.

V gene TRBV27 combines with J gene TRBJ2-7; D is unresolved. CDR3 length: 15 amino acids. The germline CDR1 and CDR2 sequences are MNHEY and SMNVEV (reference sequence). Trimming stripped 0 bases from V and 0 bases from J, with 9 bases between. In nucleotides, the CDR3 is TGTGCCAGCAGTTTATCGGCCAGTCCCTCCTACGAGCAGTACTTC. Encoded protein: CASSLSASPSYEQYF.

The chain recombines TRBV7-2 with TRBJ2-5; D is undetermined. In germline, CDR1 is SGHTA, CDR2 FQGNSA. The CDR3 extends over 13 amino acids. Trimming pared 5 bases from V and 4 bases from J, leaving 11 bases between. The CDR3 DNA sequence: TGTGCCAGCAGCCCTTCAGGTGGAGAGACCCAGTACTTC. This sequence encodes CASSPSGGETQYF.

The V and J genes are TRBV2 and TRBJ2-1, with D unresolved. Germline V gene data show CDR1 as SNHLY and CDR2 as FYNNEI. The CDR3 is made up of 12 amino acids. Trimming pared 8 bases from V and 10 bases from J, leaving 15 bases between. The CDR3 DNA is TGTGCCAGCCGGCCTTTCCCGCCCGAGCAGTTCTTC. This translates into CASRPFPPEQFF. Variable domain in full (rest from reference TRBV2 and TRBJ2-1): EPEVTQTPSHQVTQMGQEVILRCVPISNHLYFYWYRQILGQKVEFLVSFYNNEISEKSEIFDDQFSVERPDGSNFTLKIRSTKLEDSAMYFCASRPFPPEQFFGPGTRLTVL.

A remark on this clone: The same CDR3 also results from other DNA sequences found in this sample. The rearrangement uses TRBV29-1 and TRBJ2-3; possibly TRBD1 for D (6 bases). This CDR3 has 13 residues. Germline CDR1 SQVTM, CDR2 ANQGSEA. The V gene lost 3 bases and the J gene lost 0 bases, with 7 bases spanning the gap. The CDR3 reads CSVEGASTDTQYF. CDR3 DNA sequence: TGCAGCGTTGAGGGGGCTAGCACAGATACGCAGTATTTT.

The J gene is TRBJ2-7, the V gene TRBV6-1; 13 positions match TRBD2. J lost 5 bases, V lost 6 bases, and 4 bases had no gene match. The CDR3 extends over 14 amino acids. The V gene's germline CDR1 is MNHNS and CDR2 SASEGT. DNA for the CDR3: TGTGCCAGCAGCCAACTAGCGGGAGGGAACGAGCAGTACTTC. Its protein is CASSQLAGGNEQYF.

The chain combines TRBV18 with TRBJ1-5, with D hard to call. Germline CDR1 is KGHSH and CDR2 is LQKENI. The CDR3 contains 15 residues. V was trimmed by 2 bases and J by 0 bases, leaving 8 bases between them. CDR3 protein: CASSPTQYSNQPQHF. CDR3 sequence (DNA): TGTGCCAGCTCACCAACGCAGTATAGCAATCAGCCCCAGCATTTT.

The J gene is TRBJ1-3, the V gene TRBV5-1; D remains unclear. CDR1 is SGHRS, CDR2 YFSETQ, per germline. With 1 base removed from V and 1 base from J, the gap between germline ends came to 3 bases. The CDR3 runs 13 residues. CDR3 sequence: CASSLRSGNTIYF. The DNA of the CDR3 is TGCGCCAGCAGCTTGAGGTCTGGAAACACCATATATTTT.

The genes are TRBV30 and TRBJ1-3; D is possibly TRBD1 (5 bases). CDR3 length: 12 residues. V was clipped by 1 base and J by 4 bases, with 5 bases between them. Germline values: CDR1 GTSNPN, CDR2 SVGIG (reference sequence). This CDR3 reads CAWSGGGNTIYF. The CDR3 nucleotides read TGTGCCTGGAGTGGGGGGGGAAACACCATATATTTT.

The chain has TRBV15 and TRBJ2-6; D is perhaps TRBD2 (6 bases). V dropped 8 bases and J dropped 0 bases, with 11 bases sitting between them. Germline V lookup: CDR1 LNHNV, CDR2 YYDKDF (reference sequence). This CDR3 region has 15 residues. The CDR3 sequence is CATSKEGSGANVLTF. Written as DNA, the CDR3 is TGTGCCACCTCGAAGGAGGGCTCTGGGGCCAACGTCCTGACTTTC.

This sequence joins TRBV29-1 and TRBJ2-2; no clear D gene. This CDR3 spans 14 amino acids. Germline CDR1 is SQVTM and CDR2 is ANQGSEA. V lost 0 bases to trimming and J lost 1 base, with 6 bases between them. DNA for the CDR3: TGCAGCGTTGAAGAAGGTTTGAACACCGGGGAGCTGTTTTTT. Amino acids: CSVEEGLNTGELFF.

The V call is TRBV7-2, the J call TRBJ2-1, with 9 bases matching TRBD1. The germline CDR1 and CDR2 sequences are SGHTA and FQGNSA. The CDR3 has 17 residues. V lost 2 bases, J lost 4 bases, and 9 bases stayed unmatched. The chain's CDR3 is CASSLLRPGQGYNEQFF. CDR3 sequence (DNA): TGTGCCAGCAGCTTATTAAGGCCGGGACAGGGTTACAATGAGCAGTTCTTC.

The chain recombines TRBV27 with TRBJ2-7; D perhaps matches TRBD1 (6 bases). The V end was cut by 1 base, the J end by 6 bases, with 13 bases between. In germline, CDR1 is MNHEY, CDR2 SMNVEV (reference sequence). The CDR3 sequence is 14 residues long. The CDR3 region has the DNA TGTGCCAGCAGTTTATGGGCAGGGGAAGGCGAGCAGTACTTC. It translates to CASSLWAGEGEQYF.